This T cell receptor (beta chain) was documented in a study of long-term antiretroviral therapy in people with HIV. Study details: Collection dates of the earliest samples fall about a decade before the 2015 immediate-ART recommendation. Study results and caveats: Transplant-donor-level diversity was not reached after ART, though diversity increased.

CDR1 and CDR2 from the germline V gene are SNHLY and FYNNEI. Trimming shortened V by 0 bases and J by 6 bases, and 14 bases separated the two germline ends. The CDR3 is made up of 15 amino acids. Each donor provided at least one pre-ART PBMC sample and at least two post-ART PBMC samples. Until DNA extraction, the samples held between roughly 1-10 million cryopreserved PBMC. Sequencing used immunoSEQ v3.0 at survey level. Sequenced by immunoSEQ multiplex PCR; TCRdb stores in-frame clones only, minus some. Of some 48,000 clones detected, about 80% appear once; the ten largest clones hold approximately 3%. The table lists this clone with a few counts. Its antigen is unknown.

The receptor comes from a woman younger than 30 with HIV. The chain has TRBV2 and TRBJ1-2; D is unclear. The sample in question was unsorted PBMCs, obtained 0.8 years after starting antiretroviral therapy. The CDR3 nucleotides read TGTGCCAGCAGTGAAGCGAGGTCGGGCCTTCATGGCTACACCTTC. This gives the protein CASSEARSGLHGYTF.